The clone carrying this T cell receptor (beta chain) came up many times. V lost 5 bases and J 3 bases, leaving 23 bases between the germline ends. Per the germline V gene, CDR1 is SGHRS and CDR2 is YFSETQ. The length of the CDR3 is 17 residues. The study's library attached unique molecular identifiers to single cDNA molecules. TCRdb re-analysed the reads in MiXCR, keeping a single row per CDR3 protein. The profile shows about 120,000 distinct CDR3 sequences, over 7% of them singletons. The sample originates from a study of human T cells and chemical hapten exposure. Study in general: From small differences in pooled library volume came most of the variation in per-sample TCR yields.

Before extraction, the whole blood was not fractionated, and total RNA was taken from it. This TCR derives from a human donor in good health. Some clones in this sample may be carry-over from other donors' samples. Sequencing was done on a sample of whole blood. The chain joins TRBV5-1 to TRBJ1-1; TRBD1 is a possible D gene (6 bases). In DNA form, the CDR3 reads TGCGCCAGCAGGAATTACAGGGAATGGTATGGGGACACTGAAGCTTTCTTT. Its protein product is CASRNYREWYGDTEAFF.